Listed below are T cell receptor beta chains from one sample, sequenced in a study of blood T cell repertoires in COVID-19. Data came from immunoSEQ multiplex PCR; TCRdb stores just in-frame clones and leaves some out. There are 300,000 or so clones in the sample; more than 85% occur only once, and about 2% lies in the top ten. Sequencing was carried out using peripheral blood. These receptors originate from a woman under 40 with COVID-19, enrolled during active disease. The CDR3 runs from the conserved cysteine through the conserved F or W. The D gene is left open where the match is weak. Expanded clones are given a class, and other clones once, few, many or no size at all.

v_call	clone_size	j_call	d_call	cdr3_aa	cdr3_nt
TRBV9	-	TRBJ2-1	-	CASSPRVSGYNEQFF	TGTGCCAGCAGCCCCCGGGTTAGCGGCTACAATGAGCAGTTCTTC
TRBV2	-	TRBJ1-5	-	CASRERGHLDQPQHF	TGTGCCAGCAGGGAGAGAGGACATTTGGATCAGCCCCAGCATTTT
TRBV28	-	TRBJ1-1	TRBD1	CASSSRQGRVDTEAFF	TGTGCCAGCAGTTCTCGACAGGGGAGGGTGGACACTGAAGCTTTCTTT
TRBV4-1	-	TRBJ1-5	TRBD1	CASSQDYGTGQPQHF	TGCGCCAGCAGCCAGGACTACGGGACAGGCCAGCCCCAGCATTTT
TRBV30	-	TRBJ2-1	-	CAWSVADYNEQFF	TGTGCCTGGAGTGTGGCCGACTACAATGAGCAGTTCTTC
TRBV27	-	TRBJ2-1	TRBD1	CASSWGTAPYNEQFF	TGTGCCAGCAGTTGGGGGACAGCCCCCTACAATGAGCAGTTCTTC
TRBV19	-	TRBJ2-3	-	CASSIGKRESTDTQYF	TGTGCCAGTAGTATTGGGAAAAGGGAGAGCACAGATACGCAGTATTTT
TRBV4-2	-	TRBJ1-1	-	CASSPQGSDTEAFF	TGTGCCAGCAGCCCTCAGGGAAGTGACACTGAAGCTTTCTTT
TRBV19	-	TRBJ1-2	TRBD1	CASSTGQGQLKGYGYTF	TGTGCCAGTAGTACCGGACAGGGTCAGCTTAAGGGATATGGCTACACCTTC
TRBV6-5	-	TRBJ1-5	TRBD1	CASSYRQGGNQPQHF	TGTGCCAGCAGTTACCGACAGGGGGGGAATCAGCCCCAGCATTTT
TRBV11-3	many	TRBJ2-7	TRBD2	CASSPGTSGVSSYEQYF	TGTGCCAGCAGCCCCGGGACTAGCGGGGTTAGCTCCTACGAGCAGTACTTC
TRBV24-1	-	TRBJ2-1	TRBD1	CATRGTGKSSYNEQFF	TGTGCCACCAGGGGGACAGGGAAAAGCTCCTACAATGAGCAGTTCTTC
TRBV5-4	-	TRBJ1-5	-	CASSLGENQPQHF	TGTGCCAGCAGCTTGGGCGAAAATCAGCCCCAGCATTTT
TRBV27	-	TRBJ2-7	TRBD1	CASSLDRGREQYF	TGTGCCAGCAGTTTGGACAGGGGGAGAGAGCAGTACTTC
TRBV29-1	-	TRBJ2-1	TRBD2	CSAGGGTSGYNEQFF	TGCAGCGCCGGGGGAGGGACTAGCGGCTACAATGAGCAGTTCTTC
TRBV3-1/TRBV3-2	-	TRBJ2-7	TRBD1	CASSARDRGREQYF	TGTGCCAGCAGCGCGCGGGACAGGGGGCGGGAGCAGTACTTC
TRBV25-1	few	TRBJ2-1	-	CASSEIRGWDEQFF	TGTGCCAGCAGCGAAATAAGGGGTTGGGATGAGCAGTTCTTC
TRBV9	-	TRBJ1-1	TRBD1	CASSSRVDRGLTEAFF	TGTGCCAGCAGCTCCCGAGTGGACAGGGGACTCACTGAAGCTTTCTTT
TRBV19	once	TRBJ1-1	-	CASNLRVNTEAFF	TGTGCCAGTAACCTGCGAGTGAACACTGAAGCTTTCTTT
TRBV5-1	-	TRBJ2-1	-	CASSPTGMSYNEQFF	TGCGCCAGCAGCCCCACAGGGATGTCCTACAATGAGCAGTTCTTC
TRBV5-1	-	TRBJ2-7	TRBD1	CASSLEQGTNEQYF	TGCGCCAGCAGCTTGGAACAGGGGACCAACGAGCAGTACTTC
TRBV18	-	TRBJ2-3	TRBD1	CASSPTGARGTDTQYF	TGTGCCAGCTCACCAACAGGGGCGAGAGGCACAGATACGCAGTATTTT
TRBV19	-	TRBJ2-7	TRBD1	CASSIGQGGGYEQYF	TGTGCCAGTAGTATTGGACAGGGAGGAGGATACGAGCAGTACTTC
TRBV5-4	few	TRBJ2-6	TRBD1	CASSLGWTGISGANVLTF	TGTGCCAGCAGCTTGGGGTGGACAGGAATCTCCGGGGCCAACGTCCTGACTTTC
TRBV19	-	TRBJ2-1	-	CASSIRAGNYNEQFF	TGTGCCAGTAGTATACGGGCGGGCAACTACAATGAGCAGTTCTTC
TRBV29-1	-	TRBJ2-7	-	CSVPLGGGGEQYF	TGCAGCGTGCCACTCGGAGGTGGGGGGGAGCAGTACTTC
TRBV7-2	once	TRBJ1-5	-	CASSSGPGSNQPQHF	TGTGCCAGCAGTTCAGGGCCCGGTAGCAATCAGCCCCAGCATTTT
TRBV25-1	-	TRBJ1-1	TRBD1	CAAADRVNTEAFF	TGTGCCGCGGCGGACAGGGTTAACACTGAAGCTTTCTTT
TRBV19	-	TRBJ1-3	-	CATRPQGSSGNTIYF	TGTGCCACCAGACCCCAGGGTAGCTCTGGAAACACCATATATTTT
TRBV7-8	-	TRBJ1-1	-	CASSLLPGQQNTEAFF	TGTGCCAGCAGCTTATTGCCTGGACAGCAGAACACTGAAGCTTTCTTT
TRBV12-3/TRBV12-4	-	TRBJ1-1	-	CASRDRYEAFF	TGTGCCAGCAGAGACAGGTATGAAGCTTTCTTT
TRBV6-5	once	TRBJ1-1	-	CASMRTPNTEAFF	TGTGCCAGCATGAGAACCCCGAACACTGAAGCTTTCTTT
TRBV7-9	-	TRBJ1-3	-	CASSIHRDSGNTIYF	TGTGCCAGCAGCATTCACAGAGACTCTGGAAACACCATATATTTT
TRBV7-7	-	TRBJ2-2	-	CASSLDTGGELFF	TGTGCCAGCAGCTTAGATACAGGCGGGGAGCTGTTTTTT
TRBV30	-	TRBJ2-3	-	CAWSVGSQGSTDTQYF	TGTGCCTGGAGTGTAGGTTCACAGGGAAGCACAGATACGCAGTATTTT
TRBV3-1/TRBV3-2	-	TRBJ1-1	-	CASSLGGNTEAFF	TGTGCCAGCAGCCTAGGGGGGAACACTGAAGCTTTCTTT
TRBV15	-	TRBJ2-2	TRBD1	CATSGTTGGYGELFF	TGTGCCACCAGCGGGACTACAGGGGGCTACGGGGAGCTGTTTTTT
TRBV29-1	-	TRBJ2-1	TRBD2	CSVLASGRVNEQFF	TGCAGCGTCCTCGCTAGCGGGAGGGTCAATGAGCAGTTCTTC
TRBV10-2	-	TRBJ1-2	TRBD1	CASSRDRGVYTF	TGCGCCAGCAGCCGGGACAGGGGGGTCTACACCTTC
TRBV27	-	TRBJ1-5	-	CASRRGGRNQPQHF	TGTGCCAGCAGGCGCGGGGGTCGCAATCAGCCCCAGCATTTT
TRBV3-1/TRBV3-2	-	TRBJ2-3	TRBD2	CASSPPKREGTSDTQYF	TGTGCCAGCAGCCCACCCAAGCGGGAGGGTACTTCGGATACGCAGTATTTT
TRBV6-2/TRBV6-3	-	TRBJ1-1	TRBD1	CASSVRDRGLGTEAFF	TGTGCCAGCAGCGTCCGGGACAGGGGGCTCGGCACTGAAGCTTTCTTT
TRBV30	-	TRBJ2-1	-	CAWSKKQGRSSYNEQFF	TGTGCCTGGAGTAAAAAACAGGGACGCAGCTCCTACAATGAGCAGTTCTTC
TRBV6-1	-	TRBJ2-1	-	CASSESSPYNEQFF	TGTGCCAGCAGTGAGTCGTCCCCCTACAATGAGCAGTTCTTC
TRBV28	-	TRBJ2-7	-	CASSESYEQYF	TGTGCCAGCAGTGAGTCCTACGAGCAGTACTTC
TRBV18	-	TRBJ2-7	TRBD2	CASSPDSGSNEQYF	TGTGCCAGCTCACCGGATAGCGGGAGCAACGAGCAGTACTTC
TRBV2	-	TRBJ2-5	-	CASSETRAETQYF	TGTGCCAGCAGTGAAACTAGGGCGGAGACCCAGTACTTC
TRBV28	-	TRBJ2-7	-	CASSRPGQLREQYF	TGTGCCAGCAGTCGGCCGGGACAACTACGGGAGCAGTACTTC
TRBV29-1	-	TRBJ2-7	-	CSVVLTGNYEQYF	TGCAGCGTTGTTTTAACAGGAAACTACGAGCAGTACTTC
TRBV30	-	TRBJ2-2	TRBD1	CAWSAGTVNTGELFF	TGTGCCTGGAGTGCCGGGACAGTTAACACCGGGGAGCTGTTTTTT
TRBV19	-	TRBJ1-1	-	CASHSGGRATEAFF	TGTGCCAGTCATTCGGGGGGCAGGGCTACTGAAGCTTTCTTT
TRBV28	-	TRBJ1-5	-	CASENTGSQPQHF	TGTGCCAGCGAAAATACAGGGAGCCAGCCCCAGCATTTT
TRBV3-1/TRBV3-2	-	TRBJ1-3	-	CASSQDSGGTGNTIYF	TGTGCCAGCAGCCAAGACTCTGGAGGGACGGGAAACACCATATATTTT
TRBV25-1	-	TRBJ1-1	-	CASSEPTGKNTEAFF	TGTGCCAGCAGTGAACCCACAGGGAAGAACACTGAAGCTTTCTTT
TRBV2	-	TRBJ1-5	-	CASRQLDISNQPQHF	TGTGCCAGCAGGCAATTAGACATCAGCAATCAGCCCCAGCATTTT
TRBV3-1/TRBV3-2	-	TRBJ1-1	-	CASSQGAAAEAFF	TGTGCCAGCAGCCAAGGCGCGGCGGCTGAAGCTTTCTTT